This T cell receptor (beta chain) was captured by sequencing in a study of cytomegalovirus exposure and HLA in healthy donors. Regarding the study as a whole: TCR association rates varied by HLA locus in a later analysis, with DRB1 highest and HLA-C lowest. Judged likely to be a sequencing artifact was a cluster of highly shared sequence variants.

As for this clone: What it recognizes is unknown.

After removal of 4 bases from V and 2 bases from J, the junction contained 11 bases not matched to a gene. The CDR3 totals 16 residues. Germline lookup yields CDR1 MDHEN and CDR2 SYDVKM. A multiplex PCR was run with 60 Vbeta primers and 13 Jbeta primers. Sequencing was performed with immunoSEQ multiplex PCR; in TCRdb, only in-frame clones are kept and a portion is missing. The sample has tens of thousands of clones, roughly 80% seen once. Sequenced sample: PBMCs. The chain couples TRBV28 to TRBJ2-7, with TRBD2 identical over 7 bases. This receptor was taken from a woman in her twenties or thirties in good health and CMV-seronegative. The CDR3 region is CASSSRRSGIPYEQYF. The CDR3, as DNA: TGTGCCAGCAGTTCCCGTCGGAGCGGGATCCCCTACGAGCAGTACTTC.